This T cell receptor (beta chain) is from a study of blood T cell repertoires in COVID-19. As for the study in general: Sites in the United States, Italy and Spain provided acute and convalescent COVID-19 samples. PBMCs, B-cell-depleted T cells, or T cells provided the cDNA or gDNA that made up the material.

Sequenced by immunoSEQ multiplex PCR; TCRdb stores in-frame clones only, minus some. The sample consists of 130,000 to 150,000 clones, just under 90% of them appearing once. The germline V gene has CDR1 MDHEN and CDR2 SYDVKM. V dropped 3 bases and J dropped 9 bases, with 9 bases sitting between them. This CDR3 has 11 amino acids. The receptor comes from a woman in her thirties or forties with acute or convalescent COVID-19. Sequencing input: peripheral blood. This chain uses TRBV28 with TRBJ2-7, with a possible D match to TRBD2 (6 bases). The CDR3 reads CASSLKRVQYF. The CDR3 region has the DNA TGTGCCAGCAGTTTGAAGCGGGTGCAGTACTTC.